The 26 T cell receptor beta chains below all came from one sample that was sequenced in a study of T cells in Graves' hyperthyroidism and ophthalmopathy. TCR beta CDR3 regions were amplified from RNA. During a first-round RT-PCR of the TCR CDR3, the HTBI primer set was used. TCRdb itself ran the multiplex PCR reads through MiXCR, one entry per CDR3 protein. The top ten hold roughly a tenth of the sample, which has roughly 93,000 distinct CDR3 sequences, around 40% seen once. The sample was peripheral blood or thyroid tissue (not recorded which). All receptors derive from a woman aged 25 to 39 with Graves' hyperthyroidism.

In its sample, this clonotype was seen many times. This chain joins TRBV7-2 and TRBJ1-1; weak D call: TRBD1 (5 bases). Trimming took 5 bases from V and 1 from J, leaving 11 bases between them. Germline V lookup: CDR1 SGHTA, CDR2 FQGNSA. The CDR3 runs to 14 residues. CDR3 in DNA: TGTGCCAGCAGCCCTCCGGGGGGGAACACTGAAGCTTTCTTT. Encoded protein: CASSPPGGNTEAFF.

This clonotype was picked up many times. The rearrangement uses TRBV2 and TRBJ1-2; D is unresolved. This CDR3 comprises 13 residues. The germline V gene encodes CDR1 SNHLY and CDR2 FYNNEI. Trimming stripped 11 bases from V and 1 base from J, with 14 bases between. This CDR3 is CAPGVDFNYGYTF. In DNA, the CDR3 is TGTGCCCCCGGGGTCGATTTTAACTATGGCTACACCTTC.

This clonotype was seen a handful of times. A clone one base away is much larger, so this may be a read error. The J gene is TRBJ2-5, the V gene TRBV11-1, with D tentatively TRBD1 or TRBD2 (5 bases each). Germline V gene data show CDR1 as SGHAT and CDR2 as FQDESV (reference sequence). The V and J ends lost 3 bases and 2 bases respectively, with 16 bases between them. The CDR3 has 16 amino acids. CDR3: CASSLGRVMGQETQYF. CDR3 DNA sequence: TGTGCCAGCAGCTTGGGACGGGTCATGGGGCAAGAGACCCAGTACTTC. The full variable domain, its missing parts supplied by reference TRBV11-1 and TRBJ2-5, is EAEVAQSPRYKITEKSQAVAFWCDPISGHATLYWYRQILGQGPELLVQFQDESVVDDSQLPKDRFSAERLKGVDSTLKIQPAELGDSAMYLCASSLGRVMGQETQYFGPGTRLLVL.

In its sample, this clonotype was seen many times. The CDR3: CASSLLAGGAYEQYF. CDR3 in DNA: TGTGCCAGCAGCTTATTAGCGGGAGGGGCGTACGAGCAGTACTTC. The V and J genes are TRBV11-2 and TRBJ2-7, with 11 bases that match TRBD2. The CDR3 runs to 15 residues. The J segment lost 4 bases and the V segment lost 2 bases, leaving 4 bases of the junction unmatched. Germline CDR1 SGHAT, CDR2 FQNNGV. Drawing the rest from reference TRBV11-2 and TRBJ2-7, the complete variable domain is EAGVAQSPRYKIIEKRQSVAFWCNPISGHATLYWYQQILGQGPKLLIQFQNNGVVDDSQLPKDRFSAERLKGVDSTLKIQPAKLEDSAVYLCASSLLAGGAYEQYFGPGTRLTVT.

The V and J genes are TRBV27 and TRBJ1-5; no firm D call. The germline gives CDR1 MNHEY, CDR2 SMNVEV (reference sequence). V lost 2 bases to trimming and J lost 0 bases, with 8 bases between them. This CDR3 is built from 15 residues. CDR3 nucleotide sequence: TGTGCCAGCAGTTTAAACAGTAATAGCAATCAGCCCCAGCATTTT. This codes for CASSLNSNSNQPQHF.

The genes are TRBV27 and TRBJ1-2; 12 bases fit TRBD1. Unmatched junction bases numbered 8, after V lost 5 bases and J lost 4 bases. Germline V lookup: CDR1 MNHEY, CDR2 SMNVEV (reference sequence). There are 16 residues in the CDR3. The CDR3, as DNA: TGTGCCAGCAGTACCGGGACAGGGGGCGAGGGCTATGGCTACACCTTC. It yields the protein CASSTGTGGEGYGYTF.

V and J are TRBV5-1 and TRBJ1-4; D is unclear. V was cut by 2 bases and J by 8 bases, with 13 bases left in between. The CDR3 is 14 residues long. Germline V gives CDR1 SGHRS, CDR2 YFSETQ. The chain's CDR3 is CASSFSGTSEKLFF. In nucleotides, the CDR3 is TGCGCCAGCAGCTTCAGCGGAACTAGCGAAAAACTGTTTTTT.

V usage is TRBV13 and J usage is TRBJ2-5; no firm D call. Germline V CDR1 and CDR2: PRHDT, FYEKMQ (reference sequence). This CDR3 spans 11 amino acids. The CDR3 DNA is TGTGCTACAACAGTGAGGGAGACCCAGTACTTC. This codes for CATTVRETQYF.

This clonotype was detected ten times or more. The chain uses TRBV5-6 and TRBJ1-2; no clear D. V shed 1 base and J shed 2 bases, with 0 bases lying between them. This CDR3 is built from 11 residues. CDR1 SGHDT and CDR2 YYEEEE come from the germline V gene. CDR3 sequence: CASSLNYGYTF. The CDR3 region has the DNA TGTGCCAGCAGCTTGAACTATGGCTACACCTTC.

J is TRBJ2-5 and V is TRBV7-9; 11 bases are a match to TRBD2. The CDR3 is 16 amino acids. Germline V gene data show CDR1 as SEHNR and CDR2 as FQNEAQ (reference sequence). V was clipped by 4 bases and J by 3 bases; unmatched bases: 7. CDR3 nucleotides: TGTGCCAGCAGCTCAGTAGCGGGAGGGCTCAAAGAGACCCAGTACTTC. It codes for CASSSVAGGLKETQYF.

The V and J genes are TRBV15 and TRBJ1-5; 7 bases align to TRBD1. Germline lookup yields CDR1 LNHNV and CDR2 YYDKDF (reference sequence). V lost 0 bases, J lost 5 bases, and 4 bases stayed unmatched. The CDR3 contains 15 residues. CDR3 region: CATSREGRGYQPQHF. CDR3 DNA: TGTGCCACCAGCAGAGAAGGCAGGGGGTATCAGCCCCAGCATTTT.

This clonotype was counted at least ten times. The CDR3 coding sequence is TGTGCCAGCAGCTTATGGTGGGGTCCCATGAACACTGAAGCTTTCTTT. This sequence encodes CASSLWWGPMNTEAFF. The J gene is TRBJ1-1, the V gene TRBV11-2; D ambiguous. The CDR3 spans 16 residues. The V gene's germline CDR1 is SGHAT and CDR2 FQNNGV. Trimming cost V 2 bases and J 0 bases, with 13 bases left between them.

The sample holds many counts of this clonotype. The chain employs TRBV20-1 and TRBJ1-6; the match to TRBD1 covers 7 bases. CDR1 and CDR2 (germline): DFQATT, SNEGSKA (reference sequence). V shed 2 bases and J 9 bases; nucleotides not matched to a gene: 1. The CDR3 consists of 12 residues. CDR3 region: CSARPGGSPLHF. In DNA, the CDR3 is TGCAGTGCTAGACCAGGGGGTTCACCCCTCCACTTT.

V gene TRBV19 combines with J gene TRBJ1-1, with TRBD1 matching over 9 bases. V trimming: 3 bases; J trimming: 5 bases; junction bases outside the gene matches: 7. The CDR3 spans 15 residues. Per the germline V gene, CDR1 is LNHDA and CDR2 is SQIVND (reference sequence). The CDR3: CASSISGTGQTEAFF. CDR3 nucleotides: TGTGCCAGTAGTATTTCCGGGACAGGGCAAACTGAAGCTTTCTTT.

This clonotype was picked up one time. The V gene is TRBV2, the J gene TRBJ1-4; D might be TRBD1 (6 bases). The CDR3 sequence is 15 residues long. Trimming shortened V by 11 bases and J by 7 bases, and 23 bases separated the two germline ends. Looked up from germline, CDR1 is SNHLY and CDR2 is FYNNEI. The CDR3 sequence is CAVAKGGGNTEKLFF. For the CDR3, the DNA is TGTGCCGTCGCCAAGGGGGGGGGGAACACTGAAAAACTGTTTTTT.

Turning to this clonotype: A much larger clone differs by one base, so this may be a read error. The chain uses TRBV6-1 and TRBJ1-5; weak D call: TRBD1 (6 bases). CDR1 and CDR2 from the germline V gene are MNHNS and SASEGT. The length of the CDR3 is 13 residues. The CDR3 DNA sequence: TGTGCCAGCCATGACAGGAACAATCAGCCCCAGCGTTTT. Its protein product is CASHDRNNQPQRF.

CDR3 coding DNA: TGTGCCAGCAGTGGCGTACAGGGCGCTGAAGCTTTCTTT. This codes for CASSGVQGAEAFF. The chain is built from TRBV25-1 and TRBJ1-1; possible D gene TRBD1, 6 bases. CDR3 length: 13 residues. V lost 4 bases and J 6 bases, leaving 12 bases between the germline ends. Germline V gene lookup returns CDR1 MGHDK and CDR2 SYGVNS.

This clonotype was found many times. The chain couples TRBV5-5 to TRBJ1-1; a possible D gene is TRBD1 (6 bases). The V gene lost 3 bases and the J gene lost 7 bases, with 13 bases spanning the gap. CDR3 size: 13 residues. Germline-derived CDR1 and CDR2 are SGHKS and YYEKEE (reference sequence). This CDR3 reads CASSWGSRGEAFF. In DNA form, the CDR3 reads TGTGCCAGCAGCTGGGGATCCAGGGGTGAAGCTTTCTTT.

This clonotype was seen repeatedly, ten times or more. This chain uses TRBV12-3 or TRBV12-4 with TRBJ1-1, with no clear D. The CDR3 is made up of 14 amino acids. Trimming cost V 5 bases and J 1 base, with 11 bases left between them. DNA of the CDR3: TGTGCCAGCAGTGGGCAGGCGAGGAACACTGAAGCTTTCTTT. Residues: CASSGQARNTEAFF.

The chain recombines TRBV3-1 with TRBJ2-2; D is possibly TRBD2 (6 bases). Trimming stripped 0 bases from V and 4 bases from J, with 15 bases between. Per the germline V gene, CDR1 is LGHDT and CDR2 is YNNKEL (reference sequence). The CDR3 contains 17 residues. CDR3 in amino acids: CASSQDLRGGITGELFF. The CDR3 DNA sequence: TGTGCCAGCAGCCAAGATTTGAGGGGAGGTATCACCGGGGAGCTGTTTTTT.

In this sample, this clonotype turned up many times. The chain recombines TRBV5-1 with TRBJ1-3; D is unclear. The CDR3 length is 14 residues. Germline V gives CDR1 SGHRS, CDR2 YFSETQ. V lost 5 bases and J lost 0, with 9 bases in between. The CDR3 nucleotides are TGCGCCAGCAGTTCGGACCTCTCTGGAAACACCATATATTTT. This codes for CASSSDLSGNTIYF.

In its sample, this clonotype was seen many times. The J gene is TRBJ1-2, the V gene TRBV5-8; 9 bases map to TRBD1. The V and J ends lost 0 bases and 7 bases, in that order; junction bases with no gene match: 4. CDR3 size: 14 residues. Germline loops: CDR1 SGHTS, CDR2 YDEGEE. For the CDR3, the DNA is TGTGCCAGCAGCTTGGACAGGGGGCACGGTGGCTACACCTTC. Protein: CASSLDRGHGGYTF.

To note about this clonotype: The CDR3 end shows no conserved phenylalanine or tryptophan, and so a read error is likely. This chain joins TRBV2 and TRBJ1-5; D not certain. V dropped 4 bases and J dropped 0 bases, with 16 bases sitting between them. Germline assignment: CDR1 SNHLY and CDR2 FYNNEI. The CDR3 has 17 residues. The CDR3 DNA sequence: TGTGCCAGCAGTGCCCACAGCGAATACTATAGCAATCAGCCCCAGCATTCT. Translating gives CASSAHSEYYSNQPQHS.

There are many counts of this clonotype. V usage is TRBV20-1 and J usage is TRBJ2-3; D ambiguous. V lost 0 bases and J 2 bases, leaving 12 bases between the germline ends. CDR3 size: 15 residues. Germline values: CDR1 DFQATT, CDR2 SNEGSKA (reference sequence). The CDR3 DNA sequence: TGCAGTGCTAGAGATATGAGCCGCTCCACAGATACGCAGTATTTT. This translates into CSARDMSRSTDTQYF.

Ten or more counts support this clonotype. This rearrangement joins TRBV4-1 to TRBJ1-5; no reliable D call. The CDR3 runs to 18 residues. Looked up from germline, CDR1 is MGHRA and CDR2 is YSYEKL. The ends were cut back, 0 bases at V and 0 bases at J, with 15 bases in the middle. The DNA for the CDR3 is TGCGCCAGCAGCCAAGATCGATTGGGAGGAGATAGCAATCAGCCCCAGCATTTT. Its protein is CASSQDRLGGDSNQPQHF.

The CDR3 sequence: CATERMNTEAFF. CDR3 nucleotides: TGTGCCACGGAGAGGATGAACACTGAAGCTTTCTTT. The chain carries TRBV2 and TRBJ1-1; D call uncertain. Germline V CDR1 and CDR2: SNHLY, FYNNEI. With 10 bases removed from V and 0 bases from J, the gap between germline ends came to 9 bases. This CDR3 spans 12 amino acids.